This TCR beta chain derives from a study of beta chain features in type 1 diabetes. At the level of the study: Examination spanned approximately 110 million sorted cells from all samples.

The whole isolated RNA underwent reverse transcription, so sequencing captured expressed TCRB transcripts. Profiled with immunoSEQ multiplex PCR; TCRdb holds only in-frame clones, not every one. The data contain 300,000 or so clones, around 15% of them seen just once; the ten biggest clones take up less than 0.02%. Details on this clone: Its target is unknown.

Between the trimmed V and J ends, which lost 4 bases and 3 bases, there was a span of 9 bases. CDR3 length: 13 amino acids. The germline CDR1 and CDR2 sequences are SGHTA and FQGTGA. Findings of the study overall: Patients with Type 1 diabetes showed moderately but significantly shorter TCRB CDR3s in all four CD4+ subsets. Patients and controls would be equally affected if PCR favored shorter templates. Patients' naive, central memory and Treg TCRB repertoires seemed closer to one another than those of healthy donors. Any role of HLA type in TCRB rearrangement remained unresolved here.

This receptor was identified in a man aged 25 to 45 with type 1 diabetes. V usage is TRBV7-3 and J usage is TRBJ2-5, with D perhaps matching TRBD2 (6 bases). Sample: naive CD4+ T cells from blood. In DNA form, the CDR3 reads TGTGCCAGCAGCTGGACTATTGAAGAGACCCAGTACTTC. It yields the protein CASSWTIEETQYF.